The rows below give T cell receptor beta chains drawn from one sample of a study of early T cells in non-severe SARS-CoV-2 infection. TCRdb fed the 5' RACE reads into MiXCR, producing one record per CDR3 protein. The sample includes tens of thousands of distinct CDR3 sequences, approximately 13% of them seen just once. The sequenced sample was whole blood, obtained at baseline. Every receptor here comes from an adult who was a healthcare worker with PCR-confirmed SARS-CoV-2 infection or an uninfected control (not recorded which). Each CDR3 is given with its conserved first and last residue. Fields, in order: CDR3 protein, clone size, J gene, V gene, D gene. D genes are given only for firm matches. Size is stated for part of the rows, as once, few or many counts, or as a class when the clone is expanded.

cdr3_aa: CASSLEGTGPDTQYF; clone_size: few; j_call: TRBJ2-3; v_call: TRBV7-2; d_call: TRBD1
cdr3_aa: CASSPQGAKAEAFF; clone_size: few; j_call: TRBJ1-1; v_call: TRBV7-2; d_call: TRBD1
cdr3_aa: CSATGQSHTGELFF; clone_size: few; j_call: TRBJ2-2; v_call: TRBV20-1; d_call: TRBD1
cdr3_aa: CASSLPSDNTGELFF; clone_size: -; j_call: TRBJ2-2; v_call: TRBV5-1; d_call: -
cdr3_aa: CASSLGHSTDTQYF; clone_size: -; j_call: TRBJ2-3; v_call: TRBV5-6; d_call: -
cdr3_aa: CASSYSTGSTGELFF; clone_size: medium-sized; j_call: TRBJ2-2; v_call: TRBV7-2; d_call: -
cdr3_aa: CASSLVGRLSSSYNEQFF; clone_size: -; j_call: TRBJ2-1; v_call: TRBV5-6; d_call: -
cdr3_aa: CASSMPGITGTGGFGADVLTF; clone_size: -; j_call: TRBJ2-6; v_call: TRBV19; d_call: TRBD1
cdr3_aa: CSAGLAGYTDTQYF; clone_size: many; j_call: TRBJ2-3; v_call: TRBV20-1; d_call: TRBD2
cdr3_aa: CASSLSREPVYGYTF; clone_size: many; j_call: TRBJ1-2; v_call: TRBV28; d_call: -
cdr3_aa: CASTGQRNYGYTF; clone_size: few; j_call: TRBJ1-2; v_call: TRBV7-9; d_call: -
cdr3_aa: CASSSRYTEAFF; clone_size: few; j_call: TRBJ1-1; v_call: TRBV12-3/TRBV12-4; d_call: -
cdr3_aa: CASSSRDVNYGYTF; clone_size: few; j_call: TRBJ1-2; v_call: TRBV13; d_call: -
cdr3_aa: CASSSGLIKNIQYF; clone_size: -; j_call: TRBJ2-4; v_call: TRBV14; d_call: -
cdr3_aa: CASSDLLAGELTGELFF; clone_size: -; j_call: TRBJ2-2; v_call: TRBV25-1; d_call: TRBD2
cdr3_aa: CSARDIGLAGGNYEQYF; clone_size: many; j_call: TRBJ2-7; v_call: TRBV20-1; d_call: TRBD2
cdr3_aa: CASSFAAVQETQYF; clone_size: few; j_call: TRBJ2-5; v_call: TRBV7-2; d_call: -
cdr3_aa: CASTEEDTQYF; clone_size: few; j_call: TRBJ2-3; v_call: TRBV2; d_call: -
cdr3_aa: CASSSGTQNTEAFF; clone_size: -; j_call: TRBJ1-1; v_call: TRBV11-2; d_call: -
cdr3_aa: CASSFTGSYGEQFF; clone_size: few; j_call: TRBJ2-1; v_call: TRBV5-4; d_call: -
cdr3_aa: CASMRGTEAFF; clone_size: few; j_call: TRBJ1-1; v_call: TRBV6-1; d_call: -
cdr3_aa: CSARPGLQTEAFF; clone_size: few; j_call: TRBJ1-1; v_call: TRBV20-1; d_call: -